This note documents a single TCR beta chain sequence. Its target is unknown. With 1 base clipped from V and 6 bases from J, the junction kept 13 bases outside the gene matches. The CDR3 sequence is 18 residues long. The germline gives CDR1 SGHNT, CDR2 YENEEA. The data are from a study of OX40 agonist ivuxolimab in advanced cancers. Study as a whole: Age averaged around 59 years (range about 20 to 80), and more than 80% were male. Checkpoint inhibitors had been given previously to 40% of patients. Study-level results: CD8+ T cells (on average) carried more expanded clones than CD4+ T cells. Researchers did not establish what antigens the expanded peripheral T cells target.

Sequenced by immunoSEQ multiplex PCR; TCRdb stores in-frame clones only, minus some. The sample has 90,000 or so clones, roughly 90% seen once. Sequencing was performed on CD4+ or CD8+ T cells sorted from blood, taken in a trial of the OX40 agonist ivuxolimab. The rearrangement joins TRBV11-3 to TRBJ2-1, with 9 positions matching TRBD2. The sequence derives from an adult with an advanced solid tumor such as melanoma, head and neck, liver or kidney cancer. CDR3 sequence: CASSLAGASGRPPNEQFF. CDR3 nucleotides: TGTGCCAGCAGCTTAGCAGGGGCAAGCGGGAGGCCCCCCAATGAGCAGTTCTTC.